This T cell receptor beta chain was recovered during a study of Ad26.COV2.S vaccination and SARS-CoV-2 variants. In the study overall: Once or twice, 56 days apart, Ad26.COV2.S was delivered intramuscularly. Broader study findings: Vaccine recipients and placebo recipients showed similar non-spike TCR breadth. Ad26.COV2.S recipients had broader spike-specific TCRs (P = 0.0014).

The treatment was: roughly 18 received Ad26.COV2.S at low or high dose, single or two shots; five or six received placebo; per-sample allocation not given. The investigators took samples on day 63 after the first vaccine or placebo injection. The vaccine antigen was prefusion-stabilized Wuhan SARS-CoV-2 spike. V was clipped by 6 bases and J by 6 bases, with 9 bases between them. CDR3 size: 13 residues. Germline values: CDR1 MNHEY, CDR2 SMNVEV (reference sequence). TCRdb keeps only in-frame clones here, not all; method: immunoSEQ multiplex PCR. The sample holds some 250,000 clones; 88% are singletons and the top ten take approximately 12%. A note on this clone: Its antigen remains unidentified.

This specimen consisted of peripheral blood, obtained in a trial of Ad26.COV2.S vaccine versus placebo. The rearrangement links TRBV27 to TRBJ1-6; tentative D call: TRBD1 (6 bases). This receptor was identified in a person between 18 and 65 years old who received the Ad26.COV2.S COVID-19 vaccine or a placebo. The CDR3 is CASSPDSNSPLHF. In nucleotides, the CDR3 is TGTGCCAGCAGCCCGGACAGTAATTCACCCCTCCACTTT.